The 15 T cell receptor beta chains listed next were all sequenced from one sample in a study of T cells in Graves' hyperthyroidism and ophthalmopathy. RNA transcripts provided the source from which TCR beta CDR3 regions were amplified. TCR CDR3 regions were first amplified by RT-PCR with HTBI primers. Using its own MiXCR run on the multiplex PCR reads, TCRdb lists one record per CDR3 protein. This sample has a few hundred thousand distinct CDR3 sequences, with 12% to 15% found just once. The material sequenced was blood. These receptors were collected from a woman aged 40 to 55 with Graves' ophthalmopathy.

This clonotype was detected many times. This chain uses TRBV6-1 with TRBJ2-3; 9 positions match TRBD2. CDR1 MNHNS and CDR2 SASEGT come from the germline V gene. The CDR3 length is 15 residues. The trim removed 3 bases at V and 8 bases at J, leaving 9 bases unmatched. CDR3 amino acids: CASSDGLAKVATQYF. The CDR3 bases are TGTGCCAGCAGTGATGGACTAGCGAAGGTCGCTACGCAGTATTTT.

This clonotype was picked up many times. J is TRBJ1-6 and V is TRBV30, with a possible D match to TRBD1 (6 bases). Germline V CDR1 and CDR2: GTSNPN, SVGIG (reference sequence). There are 14 residues in the CDR3. V gave up 4 bases and J gave up 5 bases, with 12 bases separating them. Here the CDR3 reads CAWKQRTDNSPLHF. The CDR3 coding sequence is TGTGCCTGGAAACAGAGGACAGATAATTCACCCCTCCACTTT.

The chain joins TRBV19 to TRBJ1-3, with D perhaps TRBD1 (6 bases). CDR3 length equals 13 residues. Trimming pared 5 bases from V and 3 bases from J, leaving 8 bases between. Looked up from germline, CDR1 is LNHDA and CDR2 is SQIVND (reference sequence). As DNA, the CDR3 is TGTGCCAGTAGTCAGGGGAATGGAAACACCATATATTTT. Residues: CASSQGNGNTIYF.

This clonotype has a count of ten or more. This sequence joins TRBV6-1 and TRBJ1-2; 7 bases map to TRBD1. The trim removed 3 bases at V and 8 bases at J, leaving 6 bases unmatched. This CDR3 comprises 13 residues. Per germline, CDR1 MNHNS and CDR2 SASEGT. In DNA, the CDR3 is TGTGCCAGCAGTGAGGGGGGGACAGCCGGCTACACCTTC. Its translation is CASSEGGTAGYTF.

This clonotype was picked up many times. V gene TRBV2 combines with J gene TRBJ1-2; 7 bases map to TRBD1. CDR1 is SNHLY, CDR2 FYNNEI, per germline. With V trimmed by 6 bases and J by 8 bases, 9 bases remained unmatched. CDR3 length equals 13 residues. The CDR3 spells CASRPTGVGGYTF. The CDR3 DNA follows: TGTGCCAGCAGACCTACAGGGGTAGGCGGCTACACCTTC.

This clonotype was seen ten or more times. This chain uses TRBV12-3 or TRBV12-4 with TRBJ2-7; no reliable D call. CDR3 length: 16 residues. V was trimmed by 5 bases and J by 0 bases, leaving 17 bases between them. CDR3 DNA sequence: TGTGCCAGCAGTCCCCGAGACGCATGGGACTCCTACGAGCAGTACTTC. Translated, it gives CASSPRDAWDSYEQYF.

The CDR3 spells CASSIRGREKLFF. The CDR3 DNA follows: TGTGCCAGCAGCATCCGAGGGCGTGAAAAACTGTTTTTT. This sequence joins TRBV14 and TRBJ1-4; D uncertain. This CDR3 comprises 13 residues. V was shortened by 5 bases and J by 7 bases, with 11 bases between the two germline ends. Germline V lookup: CDR1 SGHDN, CDR2 FVKESK.

The CDR3 region is CASSRLGSPRVTYEQYF. Here the CDR3 DNA reads TGTGCCAGCAGCCGCTTAGGATCGCCACGCGTGACCTACGAGCAGTACTTC. The chain links TRBV7-2 to TRBJ2-7; no clear D. V was trimmed by 5 bases and J by 2 bases, leaving 22 bases between them. The CDR3 extends over 17 amino acids. Germline V lookup: CDR1 SGHTA, CDR2 FQGNSA.

This clonotype was counted ten times or more. The chain recombines TRBV20-1 with TRBJ1-2, with D possibly TRBD1 on 5 matching bases. V dropped 2 bases and J dropped 3 bases, with 10 bases sitting between them. The CDR3 extends over 13 amino acids. Germline values: CDR1 DFQATT, CDR2 SNEGSKA (reference sequence). CDR3 protein: CSARPGTDYGYTF. CDR3 bases: TGCAGTGCTAGACCAGGGACGGACTATGGCTACACCTTC.

On this clonotype: A much larger clone differs from this one at a single base, so this may be a read error. CDR3 sequence (DNA): TGCGCCAGCAGCTTGGGCCTAGCGGGGGGGCAGAGCTCCTACAATGAGCAGTACTTC. Its protein is CASSLGLAGGQSSYNEQYF. The chain employs TRBV5-1 and TRBJ2-1, with 12 bases that match TRBD2. The end of the DNA fits TRBJ2-7 better, so the J call may be wrong. The CDR3 contains 19 residues. Germline CDR1 and CDR2: SGHRS and YFSETQ.

This clonotype has at least ten counts. This chain uses TRBV7-6 with TRBJ2-7; possibly TRBD2 for D (6 bases). The germline gives CDR1 SGHVS, CDR2 FNYEAQ. Trimming removed 4 bases from V and 2 bases from J, with 9 bases in between. CDR3 size: 13 residues. CDR3 nucleotide sequence: TGTGCCAGCAGCTCGGGAGTGGCCTACGAGCAGTACTTC. Its protein product is CASSSGVAYEQYF. The variable domain in full, with the rest retrieved from reference TRBV7-6 and TRBJ2-7, is GAGVSQSPRYKVTKRGQDVALRCDPISGHVSLYWYRQALGQGPEFLTYFNYEAQQDKSGLPNDRFSAERPEGSISTLTIQRTEQRDSAMYRCASSSGVAYEQYFGPGTRLTVT.

The chain combines TRBV4-2 with TRBJ2-7; 9 nucleotides match TRBD1. This CDR3 contains 16 residues. CDR1 is LGHNA, CDR2 YNFKEQ, per germline. V was pared by 4 bases and J by 4 bases, with 11 bases of the junction left unmatched. The CDR3 bases are TGTGCCAGCAGCCGCTCATTGGGGACAGGGAGTTACGAGCAGTACTTC. Residues: CASSRSLGTGSYEQYF.

The chain recombines TRBV11-2 with TRBJ2-5; 7 nucleotides align to TRBD2. Germline V gene data show CDR1 as SGHAT and CDR2 as FQNNGV. This CDR3 has 13 residues. V lost 4 bases and J lost 5; bases outside the gene matches: 4. Here the CDR3 reads CASSSLGGETQYF. CDR3 in DNA: TGTGCCAGCAGCTCCCTCGGGGGGGAGACCCAGTACTTC.

The rearrangement uses TRBV7-9 and TRBJ1-4; unclear D gene. Germline CDR1 reads SEHNR; CDR2 reads FQNEAQ (reference sequence). This CDR3 comprises 17 residues. V gave up 4 bases and J gave up 3 bases, with 18 bases separating them. The DNA for the CDR3 is TGTGCCAGCAGCTCACCCGACGGGGTTCCATCTAATGAAAAACTGTTTTTT. Its protein is CASSSPDGVPSNEKLFF.

This clonotype was recorded many times. This chain links TRBV2 with TRBJ1-6; D unresolved. The CDR3 covers 14 residues. Germline assignment: CDR1 SNHLY and CDR2 FYNNEI. With 5 bases removed from V and 7 bases from J, the gap between germline ends came to 12 bases. CDR3 sequence: CASSLDGKNSPLHF. The CDR3 DNA reads as TGTGCCAGCAGTCTGGACGGAAAGAATTCACCCCTCCACTTT.